These T cell receptor beta chains were read from a single sample in a study of blood T cell repertoires in COVID-19. Here immunoSEQ multiplex PCR was the method, and the copy in TCRdb shows in-frame clones only, minus some. The repertoire holds some 150,000 clones, with 85% as singletons. The sample taken for sequencing was peripheral blood. These receptor sequences come from a human donor with acute or convalescent COVID-19. The donor label of this sample is uncertain. The CDR3 runs from the conserved cysteine through the conserved F or W. D genes are given only for firm matches. A row's size may be missing; if present it is once, few, many or a size class.

j_call,v_call,clone_size,d_call,cdr3_aa,cdr3_nt
TRBJ2-7,TRBV4-3,-,-,CASSLTTASYEQYF,TGCGCCAGCAGTCTTACGACAGCCTCCTACGAGCAGTACTTC
TRBJ2-3,TRBV27,once,TRBD2,CASSPGTSGVGTDTQYF,TGTGCCAGCAGCCCCGGGACTAGCGGGGTTGGCACAGATACGCAGTATTTT
TRBJ2-2,TRBV30,-,TRBD1,CGTARELFF,TGCGGGACAGCTCGGGAGCTGTTTTTT
TRBJ1-2,TRBV19,-,TRBD1,CASSGTGGAGGYTF,TGTGCCAGTAGTGGGACAGGGGGCGCCGGTGGCTACACCTTC
TRBJ1-6,TRBV4-1,-,-,CASSLGAGPNSPLHF,TGCGCCAGCAGCCTGGGGGCAGGGCCTAATTCACCCCTCCACTTT
TRBJ1-4,TRBV7-9,-,-,CASSMGAGEKLFF,TGTGCCAGCAGTATGGGGGCAGGAGAAAAACTGTTTTTT
TRBJ2-1,TRBV2,-,TRBD2,CASTLAGAAGEQFF,TGTGCCAGCACCCTAGCGGGGGCCGCGGGTGAGCAGTTCTTC
TRBJ1-2,TRBV5-4,-,TRBD1,CASTLGGQGPRPGYTF,TGTGCCAGCACCCTGGGGGGACAGGGACCCCGGCCTGGCTACACCTTC
TRBJ1-1,TRBV5-8,-,TRBD1,CASSLVRGTGANTEAFF,TGTGCCAGCAGCTTGGTTCGGGGGACAGGAGCGAACACTGAAGCTTTCTTT
TRBJ2-1,TRBV21-1,few,-,CASMATAASGGWISYNEQFF,TGTGCCAGCATGGCAACTGCGGCTAGCGGGGGGTGGATCTCCTACAATGAGCAGTTCTTC
TRBJ1-1,TRBV19,-,-,CASMITGDTEAFF,TGTGCCAGTATGATCACGGGGGACACTGAAGCTTTCTTT
TRBJ1-1,TRBV10-3,-,TRBD1,CAIRSHGTGGTEAFF,TGTGCCATCAGGTCCCACGGGACAGGGGGGACTGAAGCTTTCTTT
TRBJ2-3,TRBV2,-,-,CASIRLVGQTDTQYF,TGTGCCAGCATAAGGCTTGTGGGACAAACAGATACGCAGTATTTT
TRBJ2-1,TRBV7-3,once,-,CASSFSDFPYNEQFF,TGTGCCAGCAGCTTCTCGGACTTCCCATACAATGAGCAGTTCTTC
TRBJ2-3,TRBV6-1,-,TRBD2,CASSGGGLAGVPRAQYF,TGTGCCAGCAGTGGGGGCGGCCTAGCGGGAGTGCCTCGGGCGCAGTATTTT
TRBJ1-2,TRBV27,few,-,CASSPRDSYFRGYTF,TGTGCCAGCAGTCCCCGAGACAGTTATTTTCGGGGCTACACCTTC
TRBJ2-6,TRBV21-1,-,-,CASSRWTGGSSGANVLTF,TGTGCCAGCAGCAGGTGGACAGGGGGCAGCTCTGGGGCCAACGTCCTGACTTTC
TRBJ1-3,TRBV5-6,-,TRBD1,CASSAQGDSGNTIYF,TGTGCCAGCAGCGCACAGGGGGACTCTGGAAACACCATATATTTT
TRBJ1-5,TRBV9,-,-,CASSESDSRQPQHF,TGTGCCAGCAGCGAATCCGATTCCAGGCAGCCCCAGCATTTT
TRBJ1-3,TRBV19,-,-,CASSPGELGNTIYF,TGTGCCAGTAGCCCAGGGGAACTCGGAAACACCATATATTTT
TRBJ1-3,TRBV5-1,-,TRBD1,CASSLGQGENTIYF,TGCGCCAGCAGCTTAGGCCAGGGGGAAAACACCATATATTTT
TRBJ2-1,TRBV11-3,-,TRBD1,CASSSGQGNEQFF,TGTGCCAGCAGCTCGGGACAGGGGAATGAGCAGTTCTTC
TRBJ2-2,TRBV7-3,-,-,CASRWDTTTGELFF,TGTGCCAGCAGGTGGGACACGACCACCGGGGAGCTGTTTTTT
TRBJ2-3,TRBV3-1/TRBV3-2,-,-,CASSPYSGGGTDTQYF,TGTGCCAGCAGCCCCTATAGCGGAGGGGGCACAGATACGCAGTATTTT
TRBJ1-4,TRBV7-9,-,-,CASSLEWGATNEKLFF,TGTGCCAGCAGCTTAGAATGGGGGGCAACTAATGAAAAACTGTTTTTT
TRBJ2-5,TRBV6-1,-,-,CASSETGGWGETQYF,TGTGCCAGCAGTGAAACGGGGGGCTGGGGTGAGACCCAGTACTTC
TRBJ1-2,TRBV7-2,-,-,CASSPNRVDGYTF,TGTGCCAGCAGCCCAAACAGGGTAGATGGCTACACCTTC
TRBJ1-2,TRBV28,-,-,CASRLDSNYGYTF,TGTGCCAGCAGATTAGACAGCAACTATGGCTACACCTTC
TRBJ1-4,TRBV7-2,-,-,CASSLQGFTNEKLFF,TGTGCCAGCAGCTTACAGGGTTTCACTAATGAAAAACTGTTTTTT
TRBJ2-2,TRBV11-2,-,TRBD1,CASRWDSLNTGELFF,TGTGCCAGCAGGTGGGACAGCTTGAACACCGGGGAGCTGTTTTTT
TRBJ2-7,TRBV18,-,-,CASSQARTDEQYF,TGTGCCAGCTCACAGGCTAGGACAGACGAGCAGTACTTC
TRBJ1-1,TRBV6-6,once,TRBD1,CASSSGNRGKNTEAFF,TGTGCCAGCAGTTCCGGGAACAGGGGGAAAAACACTGAAGCTTTCTTT
TRBJ1-5,TRBV7-2,-,TRBD1,CASSLHGTGLGPQHF,TGTGCCAGCAGCTTACACGGGACAGGTCTGGGGCCCCAGCATTTT
TRBJ2-5,TRBV6-2/TRBV6-3,-,TRBD2,CASSYSGGQETQYF,TGTGCCAGCAGTTACTCGGGGGGGCAAGAGACCCAGTACTTC
TRBJ2-1,TRBV7-2,-,TRBD2,CASSPGTSGRAYNEQFF,TGTGCCAGCAGCCCTGGGACTAGCGGGAGGGCCTACAATGAGCAGTTCTTC
TRBJ2-2,TRBV27,few,-,CASSLSLPTGPNTGELFF,TGTGCCAGCAGTTTATCCCTGCCGACAGGCCCCAACACCGGGGAGCTGTTTTTT
TRBJ1-1,TRBV19,-,-,CASSGNGAVGTEAFF,TGTGCCAGTAGTGGCAATGGGGCGGTCGGCACTGAAGCTTTCTTT
TRBJ1-4,TRBV7-3,-,-,CASSLTGPEGKLFF,TGTGCCAGCAGCTTAACGGGCCCGGAGGGAAAACTGTTTTTT
TRBJ2-5,TRBV5-1,-,TRBD1,CASSLAPDRVAETQYF,TGCGCCAGCAGCTTGGCCCCGGACAGGGTGGCGGAGACCCAGTACTTC
TRBJ1-2,TRBV25-1,-,-,CASSTPGTTSGGYTF,TGTGCCAGCAGTACCCCCGGGACAACAAGCGGAGGCTACACCTTC
TRBJ2-3,TRBV6-5,-,-,CASAGIFGYTQYF,TGTGCCAGCGCGGGGATTTTTGGGTATACGCAGTATTTT
TRBJ1-1,TRBV28,-,TRBD1,CASSLSIGTADPAMNTEAFF,TGTGCCAGCAGTTTATCGATAGGGACAGCCGACCCTGCTATGAACACTGAAGCTTTCTTT
TRBJ1-6,TRBV5-1,few,TRBD1,CASSFPATGANSPLHF,TGCGCCAGCAGCTTTCCTGCGACAGGGGCCAATTCACCCCTCCACTTT
TRBJ2-5,TRBV5-1,-,-,CASSLGAGTGETQYF,TGCGCCAGCAGCTTGGGGGCCGGAACTGGGGAGACCCAGTACTTC
TRBJ2-2,TRBV6-5,-,-,CASSLQPRNTGELFF,TGTGCCAGCAGCTTACAGCCAAGAAACACCGGGGAGCTGTTTTTT
TRBJ1-1,TRBV21-1,-,-,CASSKCEQGPPGTEAFF,TGTGCCAGCAGCAAATGTGAACAGGGACCTCCCGGCACTGAAGCTTTCTTT
TRBJ2-3,TRBV24-1,-,TRBD1,CATRSTGETDTQYF,TGTGCCACCAGATCTACAGGGGAGACAGATACGCAGTATTTT
TRBJ1-1,TRBV10-3,-,TRBD1,CAISTGEALLGAFF,TGTGCCATCAGTACAGGGGAGGCCTTGTTAGGAGCTTTCTTT
TRBJ2-7,TRBV10-3,once,TRBD1,CAIRNGFQGALNEQYF,TGTGCCATCAGGAACGGCTTTCAGGGGGCTCTAAACGAGCAGTACTTC
TRBJ1-2,TRBV6-5,-,TRBD1,CASSFRTGYYGYTF,TGTGCCAGCAGTTTCAGGACAGGATATTATGGCTACACCTTC
TRBJ1-4,TRBV28,-,-,CAIGRGAEKLFF,TGTGCGATAGGCAGGGGTGCGGAAAAACTGTTTTTT
TRBJ2-4,TRBV30,-,TRBD1,CAWSVEGSGTGTFLAKNIQYF,TGTGCCTGGAGTGTAGAGGGCTCCGGGACAGGGACTTTTCTAGCCAAAAACATTCAGTACTTC
TRBJ1-6,TRBV27,-,TRBD1,CASSKDRDNSPLHF,TGTGCCAGCTCCAAGGACAGGGATAATTCACCCCTCCACTTT